Below, 2 T cell receptor beta chains from the same sample are listed, as sequenced in a study of graft-versus-host responses after intestinal transplantation. Clones were sequenced by immunoSEQ multiplex PCR, and TCRdb holds only the in-frame ones, with some missing. The profile covers approximately 89,000 clones, with over 75% appearing a single time and about 16% taken by the ten largest. The specimen was PBMCs, collected roughly 450 days after intestinal transplant. The receptors shown here come from a human patient who received an intestinal transplant, so some T cells may come from the graft donor.

V usage is TRBV18 and J usage is TRBJ1-1, with D possibly being TRBD1 (5 bases). Trimming left V 1 base short and J 5 bases short, with 14 bases between. Germline CDR1 reads KGHSH; CDR2 reads LQKENI. The CDR3 contains 15 residues. CDR3 nucleotides: TGTGCCAGCTCACCACTGAGGGTGAGGGGTACTGAAGCTTTCTTT. Protein: CASSPLRVRGTEAFF.

The chain joins TRBV4-1 to TRBJ2-3; D is unresolved. The germline V gene has CDR1 MGHRA and CDR2 YSYEKL. CDR3 length: 14 amino acids. The germline V and J ends were trimmed by 4 bases and 6 bases, with 14 bases remaining between them. The CDR3 bases are TGCGCCAGCAGCCGTCCCAGGCGCCCGGATACGCAGTATTTT. This encodes CASSRPRRPDTQYF.